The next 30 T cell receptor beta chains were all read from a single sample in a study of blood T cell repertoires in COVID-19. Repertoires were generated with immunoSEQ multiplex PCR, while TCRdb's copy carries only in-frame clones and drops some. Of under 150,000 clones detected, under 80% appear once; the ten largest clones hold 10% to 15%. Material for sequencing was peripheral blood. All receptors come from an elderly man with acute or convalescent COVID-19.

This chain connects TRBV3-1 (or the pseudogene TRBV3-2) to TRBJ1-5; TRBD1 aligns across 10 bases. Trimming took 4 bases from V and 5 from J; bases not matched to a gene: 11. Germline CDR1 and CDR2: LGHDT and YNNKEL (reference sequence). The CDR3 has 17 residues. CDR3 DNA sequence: TGTGCCAGCAGCCGTTCGTTCGGACAGGGGGAGGATCAGCCCCAGCATTTT. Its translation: CASSRSFGQGEDQPQHF.

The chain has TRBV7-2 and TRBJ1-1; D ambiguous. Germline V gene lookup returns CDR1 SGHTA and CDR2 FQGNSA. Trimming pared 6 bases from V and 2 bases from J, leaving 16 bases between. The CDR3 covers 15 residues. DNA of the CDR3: TGTGCCAGCAGTATACGGACTACGGTCAACACTGAAGCTTTCTTT. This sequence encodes CASSIRTTVNTEAFF.

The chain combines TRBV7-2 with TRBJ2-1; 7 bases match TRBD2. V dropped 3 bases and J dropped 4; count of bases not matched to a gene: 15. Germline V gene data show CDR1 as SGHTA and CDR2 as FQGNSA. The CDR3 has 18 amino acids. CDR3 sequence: CASSLLPGLVAGYNEQFF. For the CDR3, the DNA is TGTGCCAGCAGCTTGTTGCCTGGGTTAGTAGCGGGTTACAATGAGCAGTTCTTC.

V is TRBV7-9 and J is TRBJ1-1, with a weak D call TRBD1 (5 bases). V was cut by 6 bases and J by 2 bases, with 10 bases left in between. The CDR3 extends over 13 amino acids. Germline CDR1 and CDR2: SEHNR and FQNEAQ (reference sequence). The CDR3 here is CASRATANTEAFF. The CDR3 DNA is TGTGCCAGCAGAGCGACAGCCAACACTGAAGCTTTCTTT.

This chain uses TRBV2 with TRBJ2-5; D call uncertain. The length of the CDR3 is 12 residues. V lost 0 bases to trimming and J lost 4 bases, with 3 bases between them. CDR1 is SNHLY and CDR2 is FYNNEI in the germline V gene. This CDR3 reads CASSEARETQYF. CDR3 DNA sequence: TGTGCCAGCAGTGAAGCCAGAGAGACCCAGTACTTC.

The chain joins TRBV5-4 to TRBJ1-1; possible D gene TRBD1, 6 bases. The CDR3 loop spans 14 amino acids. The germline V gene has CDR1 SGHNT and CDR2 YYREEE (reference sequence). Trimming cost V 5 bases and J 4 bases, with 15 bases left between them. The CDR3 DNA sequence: TGTGCCAGCAGGTATGAGGGGGAAGTCACTGAAGCTTTCTTT. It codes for CASRYEGEVTEAFF.

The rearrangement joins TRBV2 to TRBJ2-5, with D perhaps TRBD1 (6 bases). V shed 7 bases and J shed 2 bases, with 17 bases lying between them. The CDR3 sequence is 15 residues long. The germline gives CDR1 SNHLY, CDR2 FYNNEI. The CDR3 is CASKTGFGGQETQYF. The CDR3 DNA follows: TGTGCCAGCAAGACAGGTTTTGGTGGGCAAGAGACCCAGTACTTC.

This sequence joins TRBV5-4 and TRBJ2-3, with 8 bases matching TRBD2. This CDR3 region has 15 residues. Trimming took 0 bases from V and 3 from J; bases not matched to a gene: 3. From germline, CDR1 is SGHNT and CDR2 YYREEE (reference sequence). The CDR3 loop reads CASSLVAGGTDTQYF. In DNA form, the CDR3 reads TGTGCCAGCAGCTTGGTGGCGGGGGGAACAGATACGCAGTATTTT.

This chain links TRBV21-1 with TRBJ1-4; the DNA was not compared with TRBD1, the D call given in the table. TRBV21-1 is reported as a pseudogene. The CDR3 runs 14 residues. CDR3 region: CASSKKSDNEKLFF. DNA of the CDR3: TGTGCCAGCAGCAAAAAGTCAGATAATGAAAAACTGTTTTTT.

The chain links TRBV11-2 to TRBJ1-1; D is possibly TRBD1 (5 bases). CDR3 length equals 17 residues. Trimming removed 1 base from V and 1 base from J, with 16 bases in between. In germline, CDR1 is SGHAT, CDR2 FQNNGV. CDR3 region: CASSLGMGGRGNTEAFF. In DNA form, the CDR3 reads TGTGCCAGCAGCTTAGGAATGGGGGGGAGAGGGAACACTGAAGCTTTCTTT.

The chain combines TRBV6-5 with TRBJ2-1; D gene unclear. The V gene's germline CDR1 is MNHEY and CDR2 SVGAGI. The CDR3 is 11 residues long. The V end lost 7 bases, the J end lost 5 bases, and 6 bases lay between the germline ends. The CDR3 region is CASNTNNEQFF. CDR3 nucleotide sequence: TGTGCCAGCAATACAAACAATGAGCAGTTCTTC.

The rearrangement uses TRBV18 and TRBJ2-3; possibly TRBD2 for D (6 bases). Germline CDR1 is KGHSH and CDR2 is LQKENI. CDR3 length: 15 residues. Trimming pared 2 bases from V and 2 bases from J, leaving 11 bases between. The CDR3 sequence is CASSPRAGYTDTQYF. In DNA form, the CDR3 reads TGTGCCAGCTCACCAAGGGCGGGGTACACAGATACGCAGTATTTT.

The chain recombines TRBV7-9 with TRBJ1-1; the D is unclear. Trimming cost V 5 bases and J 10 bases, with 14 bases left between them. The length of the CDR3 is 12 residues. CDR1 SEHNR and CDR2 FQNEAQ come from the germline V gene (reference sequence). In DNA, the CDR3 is TGTGCCAGCAGCGGAGGGTTGGCGGGAGCTTTCTTT. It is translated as CASSGGLAGAFF.

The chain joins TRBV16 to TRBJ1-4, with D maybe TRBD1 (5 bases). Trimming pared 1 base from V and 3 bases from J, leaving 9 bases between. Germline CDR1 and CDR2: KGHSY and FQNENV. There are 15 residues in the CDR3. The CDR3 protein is CASSQYQGANEKLFF. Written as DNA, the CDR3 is TGTGCCAGCAGCCAATACCAGGGTGCTAATGAAAAACTGTTTTTT.

Written as DNA, the CDR3 is TGTGCCAGCTTCAGGACAGGGGGAAACACTGAAGCTTTCTTT. This sequence encodes CASFRTGGNTEAFF. This chain uses TRBV18 with TRBJ1-1; 10 bases line up with TRBD1. The junction had 4 bases not matched to a gene; V was cut back by 7 bases and J by 2 bases. CDR3 length: 14 amino acids. The germline V gene encodes CDR1 KGHSH and CDR2 LQKENI.

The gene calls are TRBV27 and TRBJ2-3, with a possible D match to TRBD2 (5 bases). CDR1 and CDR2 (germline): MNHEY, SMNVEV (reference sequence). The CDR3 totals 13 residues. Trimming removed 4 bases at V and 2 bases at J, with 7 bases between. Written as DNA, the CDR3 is TGTGCCAGCAGTTATGGACTCACAGATACGCAGTATTTT. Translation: CASSYGLTDTQYF.

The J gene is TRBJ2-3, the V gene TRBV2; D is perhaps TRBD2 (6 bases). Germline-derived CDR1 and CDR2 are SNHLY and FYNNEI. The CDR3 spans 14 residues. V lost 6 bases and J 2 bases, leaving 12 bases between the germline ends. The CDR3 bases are TGTGCCAGCAGGGGAGGACTTTCCACAGATACGCAGTATTTT. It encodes CASRGGLSTDTQYF.

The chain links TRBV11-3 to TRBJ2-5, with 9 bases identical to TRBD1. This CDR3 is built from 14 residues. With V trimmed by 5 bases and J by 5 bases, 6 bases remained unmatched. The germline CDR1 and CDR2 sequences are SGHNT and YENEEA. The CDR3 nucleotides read TGTGCCAGCAGCCGACAGGGGGGCGGTGAGACCCAGTACTTC. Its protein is CASSRQGGGETQYF.

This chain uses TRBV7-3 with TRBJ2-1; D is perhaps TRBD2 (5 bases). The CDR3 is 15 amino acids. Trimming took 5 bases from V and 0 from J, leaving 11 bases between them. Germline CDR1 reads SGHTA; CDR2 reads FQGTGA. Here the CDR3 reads CASSPSRVSYNEQFF. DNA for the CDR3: TGTGCCAGCAGCCCGTCGAGGGTCTCCTACAATGAGCAGTTCTTC.

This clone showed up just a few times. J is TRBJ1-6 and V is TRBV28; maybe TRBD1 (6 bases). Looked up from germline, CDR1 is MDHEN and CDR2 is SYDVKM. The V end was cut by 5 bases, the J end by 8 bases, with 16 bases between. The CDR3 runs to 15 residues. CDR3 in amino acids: CASSEIQGAYSPLHF. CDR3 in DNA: TGTGCCAGCAGTGAAATACAGGGTGCGTATTCACCCCTCCACTTT.

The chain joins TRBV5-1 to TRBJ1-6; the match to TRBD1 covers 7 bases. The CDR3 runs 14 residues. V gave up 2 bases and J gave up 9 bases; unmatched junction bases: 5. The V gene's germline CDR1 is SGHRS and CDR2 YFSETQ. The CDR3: CASSLTGDSSPLHF. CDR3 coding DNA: TGCGCCAGCAGCTTAACAGGGGATAGTTCACCCCTCCACTTT. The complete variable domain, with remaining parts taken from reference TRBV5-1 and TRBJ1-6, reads KAGVTQTPRYLIKTRGQQVTLSCSPISGHRSVSWYQQTPGQGLQFLFEYFSETQRNKGNFPGRFSGRQFSNSRSEMNVSTLELGDSALYLCASSLTGDSSPLHFGNGTRLTVT.

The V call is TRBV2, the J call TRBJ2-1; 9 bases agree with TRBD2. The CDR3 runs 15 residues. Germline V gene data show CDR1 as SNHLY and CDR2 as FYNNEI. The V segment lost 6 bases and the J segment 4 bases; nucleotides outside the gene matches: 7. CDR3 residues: CASSGSSGGYNEQFF. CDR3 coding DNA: TGTGCCAGCAGCGGAAGTAGCGGGGGTTACAATGAGCAGTTCTTC.

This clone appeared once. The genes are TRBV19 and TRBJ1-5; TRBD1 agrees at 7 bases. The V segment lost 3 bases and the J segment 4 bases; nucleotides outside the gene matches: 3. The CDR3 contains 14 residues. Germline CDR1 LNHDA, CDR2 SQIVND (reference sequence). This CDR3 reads CASSINRGNQPQHF. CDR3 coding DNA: TGTGCCAGTAGTATTAACAGGGGAAATCAGCCCCAGCATTTT.

DNA for the CDR3: TGTGCCAGCAGCGGAAACCCAACAAGGGGTAATTCACCCCTCCACTTT. This gives the protein CASSGNPTRGNSPLHF. The chain carries TRBV2 and TRBJ1-6, with a weak D call TRBD1 (5 bases). The CDR3 contains 16 residues. CDR1 is SNHLY and CDR2 is FYNNEI in the germline V gene. With 6 bases removed from V and 6 bases from J, the gap between germline ends came to 18 bases.

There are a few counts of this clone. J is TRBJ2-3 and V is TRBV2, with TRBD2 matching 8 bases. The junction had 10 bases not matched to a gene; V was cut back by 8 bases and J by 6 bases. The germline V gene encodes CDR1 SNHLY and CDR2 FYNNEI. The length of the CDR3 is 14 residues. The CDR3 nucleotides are TGTGCCAGCGAGGAAAGCGGGGGCGCGGATACGCAGTATTTT. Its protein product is CASEESGGADTQYF.

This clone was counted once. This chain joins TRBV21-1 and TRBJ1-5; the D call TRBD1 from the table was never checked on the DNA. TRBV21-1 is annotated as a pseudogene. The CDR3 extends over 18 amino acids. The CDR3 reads CARDVGQGLRSISQPQHF. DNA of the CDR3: TGTGCCAGGGACGTGGGACAGGGGTTGAGAAGCATCAGTCAGCCCCAGCATTTT.

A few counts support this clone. CDR3 amino acids: CASSLGTGLNSPLHF. CDR3 bases: TGTGCCAGCAGCTTAGGGACAGGGTTGAATTCACCCCTCCACTTT. This sequence joins TRBV7-9 and TRBJ1-6; TRBD1 matches 8 bases. Trimming cost V 1 base and J 7 bases; bases outside gene matches: 3. CDR1 SEHNR and CDR2 FQNEAQ come from the germline V gene (reference sequence). The CDR3 covers 15 residues.

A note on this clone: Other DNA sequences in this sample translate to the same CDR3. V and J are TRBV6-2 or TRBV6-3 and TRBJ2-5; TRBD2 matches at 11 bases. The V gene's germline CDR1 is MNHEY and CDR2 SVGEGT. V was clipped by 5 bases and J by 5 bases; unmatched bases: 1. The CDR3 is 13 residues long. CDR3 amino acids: CASSRLAGETQYF. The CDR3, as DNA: TGTGCCAGCAGTCGACTAGCGGGGGAGACCCAGTACTTC.

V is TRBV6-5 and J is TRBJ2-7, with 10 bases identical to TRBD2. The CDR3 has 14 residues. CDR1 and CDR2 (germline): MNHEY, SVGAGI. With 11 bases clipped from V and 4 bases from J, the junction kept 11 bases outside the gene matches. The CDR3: CAGASGGEPYEQYF. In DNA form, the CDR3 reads TGTGCCGGTGCTAGCGGGGGCGAACCGTACGAGCAGTACTTC.

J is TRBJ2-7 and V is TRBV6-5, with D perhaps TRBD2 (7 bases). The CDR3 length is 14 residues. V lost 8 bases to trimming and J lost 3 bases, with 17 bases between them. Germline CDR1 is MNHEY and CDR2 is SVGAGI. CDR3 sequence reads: CASFPFGGHYEQYF. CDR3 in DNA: TGTGCCAGCTTCCCATTCGGGGGGCACTACGAGCAGTACTTC.